This passage covers 22 T cell receptor beta chains from one sample sequenced in a study of blood T cell repertoires in COVID-19. Clones were read by immunoSEQ multiplex PCR, and TCRdb kept only the in-frame ones, dropping some. The table shows tens of thousands of clones, with approximately 87% occurring only once. The sequenced sample was peripheral blood. The source of these receptors is a human donor in a cohort sampled during active COVID-19.

The chain links TRBV3-1 (or the pseudogene TRBV3-2) to TRBJ1-2; D unresolved. The CDR3 is 11 residues long. Germline-derived CDR1 and CDR2 are LGHDT and YNNKEL (reference sequence). The V end lost 1 base, the J end lost 7 bases, and 4 bases lay between the germline ends. CDR3 nucleotides: TGTGCCAGCAGCCAAGTGAGTGGCTACACCTTC. As protein: CASSQVSGYTF.

The CDR3 loop is CASSNHRDLNTEAFF. The CDR3 DNA is TGTGCCAGCAGTAATCACAGGGATCTGAACACTGAAGCTTTCTTT. The chain combines TRBV27 with TRBJ1-1; D may be TRBD1 (6 bases). Between the trimmed V and J ends, which lost 5 bases and 0 bases, there was a span of 13 bases. Germline-derived CDR1 and CDR2 are MNHEY and SMNVEV (reference sequence). The CDR3 spans 15 residues.

As DNA, the CDR3 is TGTGCCAGCAGCTTTGGACTTTTGAACACTGAAGCTTTCTTT. Translation: CASSFGLLNTEAFF. The chain couples TRBV7-2 to TRBJ1-1; D is unresolved. This CDR3 region has 14 residues. Germline CDR1 reads SGHTA; CDR2 reads FQGNSA. The ends were cut back, 3 bases at V and 0 bases at J, with 8 bases in the middle.

This chain uses TRBV9 with TRBJ2-7; D possibly corresponds to TRBD2 (5 bases). The CDR3 spans 12 residues. The ends were cut back, 7 bases at V and 3 bases at J, with 11 bases in the middle. Germline V CDR1 and CDR2: SGDLS, YYNGEE. The CDR3 protein is CASPGSGYEQYF. In nucleotides, the CDR3 is TGTGCCAGCCCGGGGTCCGGCTACGAGCAGTACTTC.

CDR3 sequence reads: CASTPIGGAGNQPQHF. CDR3 nucleotides: TGTGCCAGCACCCCGATAGGGGGCGCCGGCAATCAGCCCCAGCATTTT. The J gene is TRBJ1-5, the V gene TRBV7-2, with 7 bases aligning to TRBD1. The CDR3 covers 16 residues. Germline trimming cut 7 bases from V and 2 bases from J; bases unmatched to any gene: 11. Germline CDR1 is SGHTA and CDR2 is FQGNSA.

This sequence joins TRBV5-1 and TRBJ1-2; 8 positions match TRBD1. CDR1 is SGHRS, CDR2 YFSETQ, per germline. CDR3 length: 16 amino acids. J was trimmed by 4 bases and V by 5 bases; bases with no gene match: 13. CDR3 DNA sequence: TGCGCCAGCAGACGAACCGGGACAGGCCTCCCCTATGGCTACACCTTC. Translated: CASRRTGTGLPYGYTF.

CDR3 in amino acids: CASSYDGRGTDTQYF. The CDR3 DNA reads TGTGCCAGCAGTTATGATGGCAGGGGCACAGATACGCAGTATTTT. The chain carries TRBV6-2 or TRBV6-3 and TRBJ2-3; perhaps TRBD1 as D (5 bases). Trimming pared 3 bases from V and 1 base from J, leaving 11 bases between. Germline V CDR1 and CDR2: MNHEY, SVGEGT. This CDR3 region has 15 residues.

The V call is TRBV5-5, the J call TRBJ1-6, with TRBD1 matching 10 bases. Germline V gives CDR1 SGHKS, CDR2 YYEKEE (reference sequence). The CDR3 is 16 amino acids. Germline trimming cut 4 bases from V and 4 bases from J; bases unmatched to any gene: 5. The CDR3 reads CASSLDRGNYNSPLHF. In nucleotides, the CDR3 is TGTGCCAGCAGCCTGGACAGGGGGAATTATAATTCACCCCTCCACTTT.

The chain joins TRBV11-3 to TRBJ1-1; the D gene is possibly TRBD1 (5 bases). The CDR3 loop spans 16 amino acids. V was pared by 3 bases and J by 1 base, with 15 bases between. Germline CDR1 is SGHNT and CDR2 is YENEEA. The CDR3 sequence: CASSFGREGANTEAFF. The CDR3 region has the DNA TGTGCCAGCAGCTTTGGCAGGGAAGGGGCGAACACTGAAGCTTTCTTT.

The chain has TRBV7-3 and TRBJ1-1; D is possibly TRBD1 (5 bases). V was trimmed by 7 bases and J by 2 bases, leaving 11 bases between them. The CDR3 covers 13 residues. Looked up from germline, CDR1 is SGHTA and CDR2 is FQGTGA. CDR3 sequence reads: CASTGGGNTEAFF. CDR3 DNA: TGTGCCAGCACCGGGGGAGGTAACACTGAAGCTTTCTTT.

The rearrangement joins TRBV15 to TRBJ2-1; a weak D match, TRBD1 (6 bases). CDR1 and CDR2 (germline): LNHNV, YYDKDF (reference sequence). This CDR3 region has 13 residues. V was clipped by 5 bases and J by 8 bases, with 13 bases between them. CDR3 protein: CATSEDRPDEQFF. CDR3 DNA sequence: TGTGCCACCAGCGAAGACAGGCCCGATGAGCAGTTCTTC.

V gene TRBV6-1 combines with J gene TRBJ1-1; D gene ambiguous. CDR1 MNHNS and CDR2 SASEGT come from the germline V gene. The CDR3 has 12 amino acids. Trimming stripped 3 bases from V and 2 bases from J, with 4 bases between. The DNA of the CDR3 is TGTGCCAGCAGTGAGAGAAACACTGAAGCTTTCTTT. It encodes CASSERNTEAFF.

The CDR3 nucleotides read TGTGCCAGCAGCCTCGGGGGGGATGAGCAGTACTTC. This codes for CASSLGGDEQYF. The chain combines TRBV4-2 with TRBJ2-7, with 8 bases fitting TRBD2. With V trimmed by 4 bases and J by 7 bases, 3 bases remained unmatched. This CDR3 is 12 amino acids long. Germline values: CDR1 LGHNA, CDR2 YNFKEQ.

This chain links TRBV7-8 with TRBJ2-5; maybe TRBD2 (6 bases). Deletions cut 5 bases from V and 5 bases from J, with 12 bases between. This CDR3 contains 13 residues. Germline V gene sequence: CDR1 SGHVS, CDR2 FQNEAQ. The CDR3 protein is CASSPGVRETQYF. The CDR3 coding sequence is TGTGCCAGCAGCCCGGGAGTTCGGGAGACCCAGTACTTC.

This chain uses TRBV11-1 with TRBJ1-2, with 8 bases that match TRBD1. From germline, CDR1 is SGHAT and CDR2 FQDESV (reference sequence). CDR3 length equals 14 residues. The ends lost 1 base at V and 5 bases at J; junction bases unmatched: 3. The CDR3: CASSLGQGLYGYTF. The CDR3 DNA reads as TGTGCCAGCAGCTTAGGACAGGGGTTGTATGGCTACACCTTC.

The CDR3 DNA is TGTGCCACCAGTCCAGGAAACTCCTACGAGCAGTACTTC. It yields the protein CATSPGNSYEQYF. V is TRBV24-1 and J is TRBJ2-7; D gene uncertain. This CDR3 has 13 amino acids. CDR1 KGHDR and CDR2 SFDVKD come from the germline V gene. V shed 6 bases and J shed 0 bases, with 8 bases lying between them.

The CDR3 sequence is CASSFAAGGTGYTF. CDR3 nucleotides: TGCGCCAGCAGCTTCGCCGCAGGGGGAACAGGCTACACCTTC. The V call is TRBV5-1, the J call TRBJ1-2; 7 bases fit TRBD1. The CDR3 runs to 14 residues. Germline V gene lookup returns CDR1 SGHRS and CDR2 YFSETQ. Trimming cost V 2 bases and J 8 bases; bases outside gene matches: 9.

The count of this clone is one. The V gene is TRBV5-4, the J gene TRBJ1-4, with a possible D match to TRBD1 (6 bases). The CDR3 contains 15 residues. Trimming stripped 1 base from V and 7 bases from J, with 14 bases between. Germline V gene sequence: CDR1 SGHNT, CDR2 YYREEE (reference sequence). CDR3 coding DNA: TGTGCCAGCAGCTTGAGTTCAGGGGCGGGTGAAAAACTGTTTTTT. Translating gives CASSLSSGAGEKLFF.

This chain connects TRBV2 to TRBJ1-2, with D unresolved. Trimming took 2 bases from V and 2 from J, leaving 6 bases between them. The V gene's germline CDR1 is SNHLY and CDR2 FYNNEI. The CDR3 length is 13 residues. In nucleotides, the CDR3 is TGTGCCAGCAGTGAAACCAGGAACTATGGCTACACCTTC. Its translation: CASSETRNYGYTF.

The J gene is TRBJ2-1, the V gene TRBV4-3; weak D call: TRBD1 (6 bases). The germline V and J ends were trimmed by 4 bases and 2 bases, with 15 bases remaining between them. CDR1 LGHNA and CDR2 YSLEER come from the germline V gene. This CDR3 has 16 residues. The CDR3 is CASSRLGGLTYNEQFF. The CDR3 bases are TGCGCCAGCAGCCGCTTAGGGGGATTAACCTACAATGAGCAGTTCTTC.

The chain has TRBV5-1 and TRBJ2-7, with 7 bases aligning to TRBD2. Germline V gene data show CDR1 as SGHRS and CDR2 as YFSETQ. The CDR3 contains 15 residues. V shed 0 bases and J 5 bases; nucleotides not matched to a gene: 8. CDR3 in amino acids: CASSLGTSRVNEQYF. CDR3 nucleotide sequence: TGCGCCAGCAGCTTGGGGACTAGTCGGGTAAACGAGCAGTACTTC.

Written as DNA, the CDR3 is TGTGCCAGCCTGCGGGGGGGCTCCTACAATGAGCAGTTCTTC. Its protein is CASLRGGSYNEQFF. This chain joins TRBV25-1 and TRBJ2-1, with 9 nucleotides matching TRBD2. J gave up 0 bases and V 8 bases, and 2 bases lay outside the gene matches. The CDR3 runs to 14 residues. Per germline, CDR1 MGHDK and CDR2 SYGVNS.